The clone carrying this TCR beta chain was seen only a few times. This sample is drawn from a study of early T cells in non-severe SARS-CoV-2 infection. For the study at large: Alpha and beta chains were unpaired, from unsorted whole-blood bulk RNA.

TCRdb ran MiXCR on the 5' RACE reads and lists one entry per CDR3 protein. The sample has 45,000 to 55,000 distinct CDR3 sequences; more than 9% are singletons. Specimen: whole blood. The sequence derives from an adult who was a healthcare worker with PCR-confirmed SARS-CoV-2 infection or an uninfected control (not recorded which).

CDR3 nucleotides: TGTGCCAGCAGCCTTCTATCTGTACGTGAAAAACTGTTTTTT. This codes for CASSLLSVREKLFF. This chain joins TRBV14 and TRBJ1-4; D is undetermined. V was clipped by 4 bases and J by 7 bases, with 13 bases between them. There are 14 residues in the CDR3. Per germline, CDR1 SGHDN and CDR2 FVKESK.